These 18 T cell receptor beta chains were all obtained from the same sample, sequenced in a study of blood T cells in healthy people across ages. PCR was performed a second time for about 6 to 12 cycles using a sample-barcoded 5' primer and a J-beta primer mix. TCRdb recomputed calls from the 5' RACE reads with MiXCR, one row per CDR3 protein. Counted here are 650,000 to 700,000 distinct CDR3 sequences, approximately 52% occurring once; the ten biggest clones make up about 13%. Sequenced: blood. The receptors shown here come from a woman older than 75 in good health.

This clonotype has a count of ten or more. The chain has TRBV20-1 and TRBJ1-6; D is undetermined. Germline CDR1 DFQATT, CDR2 SNEGSKA (reference sequence). This CDR3 contains 16 residues. Trimming pared 5 bases from V and 0 bases from J, leaving 14 bases between. CDR3: CSALRPRSSYNSPLHF. The CDR3 coding sequence is TGCAGTGCTCTAAGACCGAGGAGCTCCTATAATTCACCCCTCCACTTT.

The V call is TRBV4-1, the J call TRBJ2-2; the D is unclear. Trimming took off 5 bases at V and 4 bases at J, with 17 bases between the two ends. CDR3 length: 16 amino acids. Germline-derived CDR1 and CDR2 are MGHRA and YSYEKL. The CDR3 DNA reads TGCGCCAGCAGCTATTCCCGGATTTCTTTCACCGGGGAGCTGTTTTTT. This encodes CASSYSRISFTGELFF.

Many counts were recorded for this clonotype. V gene TRBV7-9 combines with J gene TRBJ1-1; TRBD1 might be the D (5 bases). CDR1 SEHNR and CDR2 FQNEAQ come from the germline V gene (reference sequence). This CDR3 is built from 14 residues. V was pared by 5 bases and J by 1 base, with 11 bases between. CDR3 protein: CASSPKRGNTEAFF. CDR3 in DNA: TGTGCCAGCAGCCCTAAAAGGGGGAACACTGAAGCTTTCTTT.

This clonotype showed up just a few times. CDR3 bases: TGCAGTGCTAGACATGGACAGGGGAACACTGAAGCTTTCTTT. Protein product: CSARHGQGNTEAFF. The chain recombines TRBV20-1 with TRBJ1-1; 8 nucleotides align to TRBD1. V dropped 2 bases and J dropped 1; count of bases not matched to a gene: 3. This CDR3 comprises 14 residues. Germline V gene lookup returns CDR1 DFQATT and CDR2 SNEGSKA (reference sequence).

This clonotype has a single count. This rearrangement joins TRBV12-3 or TRBV12-4 to TRBJ2-2, with 7 bases lining up with TRBD2. The length of the CDR3 is 16 residues. The V and J ends lost 6 bases and 6 bases, in that order; junction bases with no gene match: 13. CDR3 residues: CASSPGSSGGAGELFF. As DNA, the CDR3 is TGTGCCAGCAGCCCGGGTAGTTCGGGAGGTGCCGGGGAGCTGTTTTTT.

J is TRBJ2-3 and V is TRBV7-8; D ambiguous. Deletions cut 5 bases from V and 1 base from J, with 13 bases between. Germline V gene lookup returns CDR1 SGHVS and CDR2 FQNEAQ. The CDR3 has 15 residues. CDR3 bases: TGTGCCAGCAGCGGTCGCGGAGCCCGCACAGATACGCAGTATTTT. It encodes CASSGRGARTDTQYF. The entire variable domain, with the rest obtained from reference TRBV7-8 and TRBJ2-3, is as follows: GAGVSQSPRYKVAKRGQDVALRCDPISGHVSLFWYQQALGQGPEFLTYFQNEAQLDKSGLPSDRFFAERPEGSVSTLKIQRTQQEDSAVYLCASSGRGARTDTQYFGPGTRLTVL.

This rearrangement joins TRBV7-2 to TRBJ2-1; 12 nucleotides align to TRBD2. The trim removed 6 bases at V and 9 bases at J, leaving 12 bases unmatched. The CDR3 has 16 residues. Germline assignment: CDR1 SGHTA and CDR2 FQGNSA. Written as DNA, the CDR3 is TGTGCCAGCAGACGCTCCCTAGCGGGAGGGGTTGGTGAGCAGTTCTTC. Its translation: CASRRSLAGGVGEQFF.

The chain recombines TRBV5-1 with TRBJ1-1; no clear D gene. Germline V gene data show CDR1 as SGHRS and CDR2 as YFSETQ. CDR3 length equals 15 residues. Trimming shortened V by 4 bases and J by 0 bases, and 13 bases separated the two germline ends. The CDR3 loop reads CASSIENSLNTEAFF. CDR3 in DNA: TGCGCCAGCAGCATAGAAAACAGCCTGAACACTGAAGCTTTCTTT.

The chain has TRBV5-1 and TRBJ2-1; the D is unclear. Germline V gene lookup returns CDR1 SGHRS and CDR2 YFSETQ. The germline V and J ends were trimmed by 4 bases and 3 bases, with 17 bases remaining between them. The CDR3 length is 16 residues. DNA of the CDR3: TGCGCCAGCAGCCACAGATCCCCAGACTTCTACAATGAGCAGTTCTTC. Translation: CASSHRSPDFYNEQFF.

This clonotype was seen repeatedly, ten times or more. The genes are TRBV25-1 and TRBJ2-5; D not certain. Germline V lookup: CDR1 MGHDK, CDR2 SYGVNS. The CDR3 consists of 13 residues. The germline V and J ends were trimmed by 4 bases and 7 bases, with 13 bases remaining between them. DNA for the CDR3: TGTGCCAGCAGTGGCCTGCTTGTAGGGACCCAGTACTTC. Translation: CASSGLLVGTQYF. The full variable domain, rest sourced from reference TRBV25-1 and TRBJ2-5, is EADIYQTPRYLVIGTGKKITLECSQTMGHDKMYWYQQDPGMELHLIHYSYGVNSTEKGDLSSESTVSRIRTEHFPLTLESARPSHTSQYLCASSGLLVGTQYFGPGTRLLVL.

This chain links TRBV15 with TRBJ1-5; perhaps TRBD1 as D (6 bases). V lost 4 bases, J lost 2 bases, and 12 bases lay in between. The V gene's germline CDR1 is LNHNV and CDR2 YYDKDF (reference sequence). The CDR3 spans 15 residues. CDR3 in amino acids: CATSKQGRGNQPQHF. Here the CDR3 DNA reads TGTGCCACCAGCAAACAGGGAAGGGGCAATCAGCCCCAGCATTTT.

Comment on this clonotype: This sequence may be a read error, since a much larger clone differs from it by one base. The rearrangement joins TRBV3-1 to TRBJ1-2; TRBD1 is a possible D gene (5 bases). Trimming cost V 4 bases and J 0 bases, with 12 bases left between them. Germline loops: CDR1 LGHDT, CDR2 YNNKEL (reference sequence). The CDR3 is made up of 15 amino acids. CDR3 region: CASSLHDSPNYGYTF. The DNA for the CDR3 is TGTGCCAGCAGCCTTCATGACAGCCCTAACTATGGCTACACCTTC.

The sample holds many counts of this clonotype. This chain joins TRBV6-6 and TRBJ2-3; D remains ambiguous. The CDR3 contains 14 residues. With 6 bases removed from V and 0 bases from J, the gap between germline ends came to 10 bases. CDR1 and CDR2 (germline): MNHNY, SVGAGI (reference sequence). The CDR3 region is CASSEPASTDTQYF. For the CDR3, the DNA is TGTGCCAGCAGCGAGCCGGCTAGCACAGATACGCAGTATTTT.

The chain joins TRBV25-1 to TRBJ2-5; 11 bases line up with TRBD1. Germline-derived CDR1 and CDR2 are MGHDK and SYGVNS. The CDR3 runs to 16 residues. The V segment lost 8 bases and the J segment 2 bases; nucleotides outside the gene matches: 10. The CDR3 loop reads CASASGTGGVQETQYF. The CDR3 nucleotides read TGTGCCAGCGCCTCCGGGACAGGGGGAGTTCAAGAGACCCAGTACTTC.

The chain links TRBV10-2 to TRBJ2-3; the D gene is possibly TRBD2 (5 bases). The CDR3 length is 11 residues. Germline CDR1 and CDR2: WSHSY and SAAADI. V was shortened by 10 bases and J by 6 bases, with 11 bases between the two germline ends. The CDR3 nucleotides are TGCGCCACTCGGGGTATCGATACGCAGTATTTT. Amino acid sequence: CATRGIDTQYF.

This clonotype has a count of ten or more. The chain links TRBV5-1 to TRBJ2-1; tentative D call: TRBD2 (6 bases). This CDR3 has 15 residues. Germline CDR1 and CDR2: SGHRS and YFSETQ. V shed 2 bases and J shed 3 bases, with 12 bases lying between them. CDR3 in amino acids: CASSFGSGHYNEQFF. The CDR3 bases are TGCGCCAGCAGCTTCGGGAGCGGACACTACAATGAGCAGTTCTTC.

The chain recombines TRBV4-2 with TRBJ2-2, with D tentatively TRBD2 (6 bases). The germline V gene encodes CDR1 LGHNA and CDR2 YNFKEQ. The CDR3 is 20 residues long. Trimming removed 0 bases from V and 1 base from J, with 21 bases in between. Here the CDR3 DNA reads TGTGCCAGCAGCCAAGATGCGGGGTCACTAGCACCACAGAACACCGGGGAGCTGTTTTTT. It is translated as CASSQDAGSLAPQNTGELFF.

A single count supports this clonotype. The J gene is TRBJ1-2, the V gene TRBV28, with D possibly TRBD1 on 6 matching bases. CDR1 is MDHEN and CDR2 is SYDVKM in the germline V gene. V lost 3 bases and J lost 2, with 10 bases in between. The CDR3 covers 14 residues. The CDR3 coding sequence is TGTGCCAGCAGTTTCCAGCAGGGGAACTATGGCTACACCTTC. Its translation: CASSFQQGNYGYTF.